A selection of T cell receptor beta chains follows, all from one sample in a study of beta chain features in type 1 diabetes. Repertoires were generated with immunoSEQ multiplex PCR, while TCRdb's copy carries only in-frame clones and drops some. The sample records about 660,000 clones, about 14% being singletons. The specimen was naive CD4+ T cells from blood. Source of these receptors: a man younger than 35 with type 1 diabetes. Each CDR3 is given with its conserved first and last residue. D genes are given only for firm matches. Where a row states a size, it is once, few, many or the class of an expanded clone; other rows omit it.

v_call: TRBV5-1; clone_size: -; d_call: -; j_call: TRBJ2-3; cdr3_length: 14; cdr3_aa: CASSRGSYTDTQYF; cdr3_nt: TGCGCCAGCAGCCGCGGGTCTTACACAGATACGCAGTATTTT
v_call: TRBV6-5; clone_size: few; d_call: TRBD1; j_call: TRBJ2-1; cdr3_length: 15; cdr3_aa: CASSFPGQGIWEQFF; cdr3_nt: TGTGCCAGCAGTTTCCCGGGACAGGGAATCTGGGAGCAGTTCTTC
v_call: TRBV25-1; clone_size: few; d_call: -; j_call: TRBJ2-1; cdr3_length: 18; cdr3_aa: CASSPHLGEGQEGNEQFF; cdr3_nt: TGTGCCAGCAGTCCCCACCTAGGAGAGGGCCAGGAGGGGAATGAGCAGTTCTTC
v_call: TRBV28; clone_size: -; d_call: -; j_call: TRBJ2-5; cdr3_length: 13; cdr3_aa: CASSLGGRETQYF; cdr3_nt: TGTGCCAGCAGTTTGGGGGGCCGGGAGACCCAGTACTTC
v_call: TRBV5-4; clone_size: few; d_call: TRBD1; j_call: TRBJ2-5; cdr3_length: 14; cdr3_aa: CASSYGTVQETQYF; cdr3_nt: TGTGCCAGCAGCTACGGGACAGTCCAAGAGACCCAGTACTTC
v_call: TRBV7-2; clone_size: few; d_call: -; j_call: TRBJ2-6; cdr3_length: 15; cdr3_aa: CASRRGTAGANVLTF; cdr3_nt: TGTGCCAGCCGACGCGGGACGGCTGGGGCCAACGTCCTGACTTTC
v_call: TRBV20-1; clone_size: few; d_call: -; j_call: TRBJ1-1; cdr3_length: 10; cdr3_aa: CSAINTEAFF; cdr3_nt: TGCAGTGCGATAAACACTGAAGCTTTCTTT
v_call: TRBV5-6; clone_size: -; d_call: -; j_call: TRBJ1-5; cdr3_length: 16; cdr3_aa: CASSLEAGADNQPQHF; cdr3_nt: TGTGCCAGCAGCTTGGAGGCAGGGGCTGACAATCAGCCCCAGCATTTT
v_call: TRBV5-1; clone_size: few; d_call: TRBD1; j_call: TRBJ2-6; cdr3_length: 16; cdr3_aa: CASSPTGGIGANVLTF; cdr3_nt: TGCGCCAGCAGCCCCACAGGGGGCATTGGGGCCAACGTCCTGACTTTC
v_call: TRBV18; clone_size: -; d_call: -; j_call: TRBJ2-1; cdr3_length: 15; cdr3_aa: CASSPQRPPKVEQFF; cdr3_nt: TGTGCCAGCTCACCTCAACGTCCTCCTAAGGTTGAGCAGTTCTTC